The rows below give T cell receptor beta chains drawn from one sample of a study of early T cells in non-severe SARS-CoV-2 infection. TCRdb ran MiXCR on the 5' RACE reads and lists one entry per CDR3 protein. The data show some 91,000 distinct CDR3 sequences, about 10% seen once. This specimen consisted of whole blood, obtained at baseline. The receptor set was obtained from an adult who was a healthcare worker with PCR-confirmed SARS-CoV-2 infection or an uninfected control (not recorded which). Both conserved end residues are part of each CDR3.

V: TRBV6-2/TRBV6-3
J: TRBJ1-1
CDR3: CASSTQGASTEAFF

V: TRBV7-2
J: TRBJ2-1
CDR3: CASSLGAGDHNEQFF

V: TRBV18
J: TRBJ2-3
CDR3: CASSPPEVQGKGQYF

V: TRBV12-3/TRBV12-4
J: TRBJ2-5
CDR3: CASSLGQRRETQYF

V: TRBV18
J: TRBJ1-1
CDR3: CASSEDTEAFF

V: TRBV24-1
J: TRBJ2-2
CDR3: CATSDPTRVTGELFF

V: TRBV7-6
J: TRBJ2-7
CDR3: CASSLKGHPGEQYF

V: TRBV5-8
J: TRBJ2-7
CDR3: CASSFSGGVYEQYF

V: TRBV5-1
J: TRBJ2-1
CDR3: CASSSRQGDNEQFF

V: TRBV2
J: TRBJ2-5
CDR3: CASSTTAYQETQYF

V: TRBV6-2/TRBV6-3
J: TRBJ2-1
CDR3: CASSHGLNEQFF

V: TRBV7-9
J: TRBJ2-3
CDR3: CASSLGDGYTDTQYF

V: TRBV7-2
J: TRBJ1-6
CDR3: CASSLVGGGSPLHF

V: TRBV6-2/TRBV6-3
J: TRBJ1-2
CDR3: CASSSWGRINYGYTF

V: TRBV19
J: TRBJ1-2
CDR3: CASSRRDRADGYTF

V: TRBV29-1
J: TRBJ2-7
CDR3: CSVTFGTATYEQYF

V: TRBV7-8
J: TRBJ2-2
CDR3: CASSKKDSYPGELFF

V: TRBV7-3
J: TRBJ1-1
CDR3: CASSSQVNTEAFF

V: TRBV27
J: TRBJ2-7
CDR3: CASSRTSGVTYEQYF

V: TRBV4-3
J: TRBJ2-6
CDR3: CASSQEKSAGANVLTF

V: TRBV6-5
J: TRBJ2-1
CDR3: CASSLRRGLDEQFF

V: TRBV5-6
J: TRBJ2-7
CDR3: CASSLLREEQYF

V: TRBV20-1
J: TRBJ2-1
CDR3: CSAWGSLADNSYNEQFF

V: TRBV27
J: TRBJ2-7
CDR3: CASSLMGGEQYF

V: TRBV19
J: TRBJ2-3
CDR3: CASSPTGPLTDTQYF

V: TRBV3-1
J: TRBJ2-5
CDR3: CASSQGRTSGRDDTQYF

V: TRBV13
J: TRBJ2-5
CDR3: CASSLVGDRYRGETQYF

V: TRBV11-2
J: TRBJ2-3
CDR3: CASSLGPDDTQYF

V: TRBV5-4
J: TRBJ1-6
CDR3: CASSNAKTGDNSPLHF

V: TRBV9
J: TRBJ2-2
CDR3: CVSSVGTHLEELFF

V: TRBV5-1
J: TRBJ2-1
CDR3: CASSLPGPDNEQFF

V: TRBV5-1
J: TRBJ2-1
CDR3: CASSVGQGDNEQFF

V: TRBV5-4
J: TRBJ2-2
CDR3: CASSFGQREGELFF

V: TRBV14
J: TRBJ1-3
CDR3: CASSHLGLENTIYF

V: TRBV18
J: TRBJ2-3
CDR3: CASSPRFTSTDTQYF

V: TRBV24-1
J: TRBJ2-7
CDR3: CATSGGQPYEQYF

V: TRBV7-2
J: TRBJ1-6
CDR3: CASSQQGPNSPLHF

V: TRBV27
J: TRBJ2-3
CDR3: CASSLRPLAGGRTDTQYF

V: TRBV11-2
J: TRBJ2-1
CDR3: CASSLARGSYNEQFF

V: TRBV7-9
J: TRBJ1-1
CDR3: CASSLGPIHDRTTEAFF

V: TRBV20-1
J: TRBJ2-7
CDR3: CSARLTGRPSYEQYF

V: TRBV24-1
J: TRBJ2-3
CDR3: CATSDYGTGSTDTQYF

V: TRBV9
J: TRBJ2-3
CDR3: CASGAGSTDTQYF

V: TRBV20-1
J: TRBJ1-2
CDR3: CSARDAGTGASGYTF

V: TRBV5-5
J: TRBJ2-1
CDR3: CASSPGNLNEQFF

V: TRBV29-1
J: TRBJ2-3
CDR3: CSVDQGTETQYF

V: TRBV15
J: TRBJ1-2
CDR3: CATSRDGVWGYTF

V: TRBV6-6
J: TRBJ1-1
CDR3: CASSPRQASNTEAFF

V: TRBV19
J: TRBJ2-3
CDR3: CASSIGLSGSTDTQYF

V: TRBV5-1
J: TRBJ1-5
CDR3: CASSKEGYSNQPQHF

V: TRBV6-1
J: TRBJ2-6
CDR3: CASSIGRGIGGANVLTF

V: TRBV6-1
J: TRBJ2-3
CDR3: CASSEATSGAQYF

V: TRBV11-2
J: TRBJ2-3
CDR3: CASSAGTSGTDTQYF

V: TRBV20-1
J: TRBJ2-1
CDR3: CSAPSDGYNEQFF

V: TRBV7-6
J: TRBJ1-5
CDR3: CASFTGRQPQHF